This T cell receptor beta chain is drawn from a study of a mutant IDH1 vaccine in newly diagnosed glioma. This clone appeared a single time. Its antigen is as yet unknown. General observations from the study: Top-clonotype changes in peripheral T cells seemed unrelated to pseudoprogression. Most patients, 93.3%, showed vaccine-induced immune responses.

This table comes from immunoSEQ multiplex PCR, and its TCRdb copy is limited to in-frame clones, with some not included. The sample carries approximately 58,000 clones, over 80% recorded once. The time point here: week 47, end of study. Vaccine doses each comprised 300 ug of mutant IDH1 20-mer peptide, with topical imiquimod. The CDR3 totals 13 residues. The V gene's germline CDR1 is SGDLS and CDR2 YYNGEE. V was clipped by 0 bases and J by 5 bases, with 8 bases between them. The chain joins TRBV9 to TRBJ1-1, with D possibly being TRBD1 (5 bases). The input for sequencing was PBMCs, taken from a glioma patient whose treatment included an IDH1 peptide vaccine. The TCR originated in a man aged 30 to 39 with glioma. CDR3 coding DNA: TGTGCCAGCAGCGTAGGCGGGGCGACTGAAGCTTTCTTT. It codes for CASSVGGATEAFF.